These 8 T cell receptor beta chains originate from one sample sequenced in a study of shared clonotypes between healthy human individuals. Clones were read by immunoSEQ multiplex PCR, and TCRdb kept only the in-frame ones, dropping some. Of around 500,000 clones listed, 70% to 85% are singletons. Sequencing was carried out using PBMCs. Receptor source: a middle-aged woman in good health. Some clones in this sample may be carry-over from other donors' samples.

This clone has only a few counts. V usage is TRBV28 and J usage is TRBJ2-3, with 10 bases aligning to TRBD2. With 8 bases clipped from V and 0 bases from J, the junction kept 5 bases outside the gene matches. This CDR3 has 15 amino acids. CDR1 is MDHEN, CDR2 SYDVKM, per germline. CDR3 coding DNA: TGTGCCAGCGGATTGACTAGCGGGAGCACAGATACGCAGTATTTT. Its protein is CASGLTSGSTDTQYF.

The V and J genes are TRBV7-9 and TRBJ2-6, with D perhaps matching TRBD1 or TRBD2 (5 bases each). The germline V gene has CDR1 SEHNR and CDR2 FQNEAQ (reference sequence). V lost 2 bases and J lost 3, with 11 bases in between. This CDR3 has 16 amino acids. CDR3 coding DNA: TGTGCCAGCAGCTTATCTGGGGGTGGTGGGGCCAACGTCCTGACTTTC. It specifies CASSLSGGGGANVLTF.

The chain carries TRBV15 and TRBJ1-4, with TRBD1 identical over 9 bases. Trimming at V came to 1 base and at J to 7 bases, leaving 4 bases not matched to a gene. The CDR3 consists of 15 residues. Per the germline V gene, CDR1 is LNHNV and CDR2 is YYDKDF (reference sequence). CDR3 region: CATSRAGQGGEKLFF. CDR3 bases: TGTGCCACCAGCAGAGCGGGACAGGGAGGTGAAAAACTGTTTTTT.

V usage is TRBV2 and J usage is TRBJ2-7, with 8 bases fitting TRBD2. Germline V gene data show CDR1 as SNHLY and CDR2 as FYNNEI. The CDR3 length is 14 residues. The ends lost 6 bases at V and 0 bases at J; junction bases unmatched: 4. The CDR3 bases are TGTGCCAGCAGACCCGGGACTAGCTCCTACGAGCAGTACTTC. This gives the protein CASRPGTSSYEQYF.

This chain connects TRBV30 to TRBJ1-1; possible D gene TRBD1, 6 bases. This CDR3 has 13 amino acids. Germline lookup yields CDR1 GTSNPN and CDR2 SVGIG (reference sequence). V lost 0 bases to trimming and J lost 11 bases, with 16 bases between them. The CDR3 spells CAWSVGGSWSAFF. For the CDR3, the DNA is TGTGCCTGGAGTGTAGGGGGGAGTTGGTCGGCTTTCTTT. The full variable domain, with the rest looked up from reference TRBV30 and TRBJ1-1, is SQTIHQWPATLVQPVGSPLSLECTVEGTSNPNLYWYRQAAGRGLQLLFYSVGIGQISSEVPQNLSASRPQDRQFILSSKKLLLSDSGFYLCAWSVGGSWSAFFGQGTRLTVV.

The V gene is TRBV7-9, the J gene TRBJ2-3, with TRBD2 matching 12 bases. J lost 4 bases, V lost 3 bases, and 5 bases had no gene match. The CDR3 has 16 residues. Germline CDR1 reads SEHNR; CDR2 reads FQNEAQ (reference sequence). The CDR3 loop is CASSFRLAGEADTQYF. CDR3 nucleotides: TGTGCCAGCAGCTTCCGACTAGCGGGAGAAGCAGATACGCAGTATTTT. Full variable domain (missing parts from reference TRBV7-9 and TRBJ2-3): DTGVSQNPRHKITKRGQNVTFRCDPISEHNRLYWYRQTLGQGPEFLTYFQNEAQLEKSRLLSDRFSAERPKGSFSTLEIQRTEQGDSAMYLCASSFRLAGEADTQYFGPGTRLTVL.

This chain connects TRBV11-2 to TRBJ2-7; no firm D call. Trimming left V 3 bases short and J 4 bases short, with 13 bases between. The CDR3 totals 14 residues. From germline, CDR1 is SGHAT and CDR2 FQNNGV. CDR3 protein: CASSFLSVGYEQYF. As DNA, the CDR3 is TGTGCCAGCAGCTTCTTGTCGGTAGGGTACGAGCAGTACTTC.

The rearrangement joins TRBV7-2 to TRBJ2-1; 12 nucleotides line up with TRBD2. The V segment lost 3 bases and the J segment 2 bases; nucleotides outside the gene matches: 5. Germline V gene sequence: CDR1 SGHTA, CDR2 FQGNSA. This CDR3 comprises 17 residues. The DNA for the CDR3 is TGTGCCAGCAGCTTCTCCGGACTAGCGGGAACCTACAATGAGCAGTTCTTC. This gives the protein CASSFSGLAGTYNEQFF. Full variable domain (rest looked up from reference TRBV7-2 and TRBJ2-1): GAGVSQSPSNKVTEKGKDVELRCDPISGHTALYWYRQSLGQGLEFLIYFQGNSAPDKSGLPSDRFSAERTGGSVSTLTIQRTQQEDSAVYLCASSFSGLAGTYNEQFFGPGTRLTVL.